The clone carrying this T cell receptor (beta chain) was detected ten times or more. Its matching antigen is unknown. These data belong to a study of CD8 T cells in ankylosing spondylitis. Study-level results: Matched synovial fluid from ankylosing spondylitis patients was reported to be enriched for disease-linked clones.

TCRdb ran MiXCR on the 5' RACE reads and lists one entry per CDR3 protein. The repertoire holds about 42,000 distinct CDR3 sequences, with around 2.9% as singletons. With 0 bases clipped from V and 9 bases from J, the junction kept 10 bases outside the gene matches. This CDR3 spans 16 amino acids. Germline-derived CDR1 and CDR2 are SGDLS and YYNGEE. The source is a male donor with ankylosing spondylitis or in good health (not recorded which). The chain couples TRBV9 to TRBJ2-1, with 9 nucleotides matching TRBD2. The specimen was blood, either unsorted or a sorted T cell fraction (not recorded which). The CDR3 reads CASSVEGSSGMREQFF. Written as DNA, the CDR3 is TGTGCCAGCAGCGTAGAAGGGTCTAGCGGGATGCGTGAGCAGTTCTTC.